The rows below give T cell receptor beta chains drawn from one sample of a study of cytomegalovirus exposure and HLA in healthy donors. This table comes from immunoSEQ multiplex PCR, and its TCRdb copy is limited to in-frame clones, with some not included. The sample has fewer than 250,000 clones; around 73% are singletons. Sequencing was done on a sample of PBMCs. The source of these receptors is a male donor in good health and CMV-seronegative. CDR3s include the opening cysteine and the closing phenylalanine or tryptophan. The D gene is left open where the match is weak. Size is stated for part of the rows, as once, few or many counts, or as a class when the clone is expanded.

d_gene: -
j_gene: TRBJ1-1
abundance: few
v_gene: TRBV10-3
CDR3aa: CAISEQGNTEAFF
CDR3nt: TGTGCCATCAGTGAGCAGGGGAACACTGAAGCTTTCTTT

d_gene: -
j_gene: TRBJ1-5
abundance: -
v_gene: TRBV6-5
CDR3aa: CASSATRFGNQPQHF
CDR3nt: TGTGCCAGCAGTGCCACCAGATTTGGCAATCAGCCCCAGCATTTT

d_gene: -
j_gene: TRBJ2-2
abundance: -
v_gene: TRBV7-2
CDR3aa: CASSVWDKFTGELFF
CDR3nt: TGTGCCAGCAGCGTCTGGGACAAATTCACCGGGGAGCTGTTTTTT

d_gene: -
j_gene: TRBJ1-5
abundance: -
v_gene: TRBV6-1
CDR3aa: CASTLTVSNQPQHF
CDR3nt: TGTGCCAGCACCCTTACAGTTAGCAATCAGCCCCAGCATTTT

d_gene: -
j_gene: TRBJ2-3
abundance: -
v_gene: TRBV11-2
CDR3aa: CASSLRSDTSTDTQYF
CDR3nt: TGTGCCAGCAGCTTACGTTCCGATACTAGCACAGATACGCAGTATTTT

d_gene: -
j_gene: TRBJ2-1
abundance: -
v_gene: TRBV5-1
CDR3aa: CASSLELRGEQFF
CDR3nt: TGCGCCAGCAGCTTGGAACTCAGGGGTGAGCAGTTCTTC

d_gene: -
j_gene: TRBJ1-1
abundance: few
v_gene: TRBV7-2
CDR3aa: CASSRPGVMNTEAFF
CDR3nt: TGTGCCAGCAGCCGGCCGGGAGTGATGAACACTGAAGCTTTCTTT

d_gene: TRBD2
j_gene: TRBJ2-3
abundance: once
v_gene: TRBV9
CDR3aa: CASSPIPLLGEGRGDTQYF
CDR3nt: TGTGCCAGCAGCCCGATCCCTTTGTTGGGGGAGGGCCGGGGAGATACGCAGTATTTT

d_gene: TRBD1
j_gene: TRBJ2-7
abundance: -
v_gene: TRBV27
CDR3aa: CASSSRDRGRYEQYF
CDR3nt: TGTGCCAGCAGTTCCCGGGACAGGGGGCGGTACGAGCAGTACTTC

d_gene: TRBD2
j_gene: TRBJ2-7
abundance: -
v_gene: TRBV11-2
CDR3aa: CASSLGAGGPAYEQYF
CDR3nt: TGTGCCAGCAGCTTAGGGGCGGGAGGGCCCGCCTACGAGCAGTACTTC

d_gene: TRBD1
j_gene: TRBJ1-2
abundance: -
v_gene: TRBV7-6
CDR3aa: CASSSRTGASDGYTF
CDR3nt: TGTGCCAGCAGCTCCCGAACAGGGGCTTCTGATGGCTACACCTTC

d_gene: TRBD1
j_gene: TRBJ2-5
abundance: -
v_gene: TRBV19
CDR3aa: CASSHQGAEETQYF
CDR3nt: TGTGCCAGTAGTCATCAGGGGGCGGAGGAGACCCAGTACTTC

d_gene: -
j_gene: TRBJ1-2
abundance: -
v_gene: TRBV9
CDR3aa: CASSLGTQGGYTF
CDR3nt: TGTGCCAGCAGCCTCGGGACCCAGGGGGGCTACACCTTC